Presented here are 3 T cell receptor beta chains from one specimen sequenced in a study of blood T cells in healthy people across ages. Through a sample-barcoded 5' primer and a J-beta primer mix, a second PCR was run for roughly 6 to 12 cycles. A single record per CDR3 protein comes from TCRdb applying MiXCR to the 5' RACE reads. Here the sample spans some 890,000 distinct CDR3 sequences, about 27% being singletons. This same sample was also part of a study on T cells of mothers and their children.

Sequenced material: blood. Receptors were obtained from a woman aged 40 to 50 in good health.

This clonotype was counted a few times. The rearrangement uses TRBV10-3 and TRBJ1-1; 7 bases are shared with TRBD1. Unmatched junction bases numbered 4, after V lost 6 bases and J lost 0 bases. Germline CDR1 ENHRY, CDR2 SYGVKD. The CDR3 has 14 amino acids. The CDR3 DNA is TGTGCCATCAGCCTGGGACAGATGAACACTGAAGCTTTCTTT. Its translation: CAISLGQMNTEAFF.

The V and J genes are TRBV24-1 and TRBJ2-7; D is unclear. The CDR3 is 13 residues long. The V end was cut by 4 bases, the J end by 5 bases, with 11 bases between. CDR1 and CDR2 from the germline V gene are KGHDR and SFDVKD. CDR3 in DNA: TGTGCCACCAGTGAAGGTAGTTTGAACGAGCAGTACTTC. As protein: CATSEGSLNEQYF.

There are many counts of this clonotype. V gene TRBV7-2 combines with J gene TRBJ2-5; the D gene is possibly TRBD1 (5 bases). Germline V lookup: CDR1 SGHTA, CDR2 FQGNSA. V lost 7 bases and J 5 bases, leaving 20 bases between the germline ends. This CDR3 spans 15 amino acids. The CDR3 nucleotides read TGTGCCAGCACCTCCAGGGCCCTATCCGGGGAGACCCAGTACTTC. This sequence encodes CASTSRALSGETQYF.